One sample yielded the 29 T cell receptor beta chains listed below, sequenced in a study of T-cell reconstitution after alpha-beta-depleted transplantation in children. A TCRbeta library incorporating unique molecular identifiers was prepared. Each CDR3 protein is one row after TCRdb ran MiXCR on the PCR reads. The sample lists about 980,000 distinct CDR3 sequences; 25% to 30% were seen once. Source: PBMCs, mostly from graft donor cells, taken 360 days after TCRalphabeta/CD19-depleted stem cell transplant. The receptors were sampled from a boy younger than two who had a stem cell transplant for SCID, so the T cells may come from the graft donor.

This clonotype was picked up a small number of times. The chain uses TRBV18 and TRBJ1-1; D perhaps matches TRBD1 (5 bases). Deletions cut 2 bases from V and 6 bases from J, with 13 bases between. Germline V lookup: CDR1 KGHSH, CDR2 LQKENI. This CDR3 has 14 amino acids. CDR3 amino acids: CASSPGVAGAEAFF. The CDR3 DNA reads TGTGCCAGCTCACCAGGGGTCGCGGGGGCTGAAGCTTTCTTT.

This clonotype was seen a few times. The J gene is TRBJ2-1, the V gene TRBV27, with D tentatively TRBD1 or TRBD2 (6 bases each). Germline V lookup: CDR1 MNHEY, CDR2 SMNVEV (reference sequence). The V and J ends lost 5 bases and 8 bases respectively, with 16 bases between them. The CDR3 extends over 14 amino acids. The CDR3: CASSPPGGPHEQFF. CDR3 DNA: TGTGCCAGCAGTCCCCCCGGGGGCCCGCATGAGCAGTTCTTC.

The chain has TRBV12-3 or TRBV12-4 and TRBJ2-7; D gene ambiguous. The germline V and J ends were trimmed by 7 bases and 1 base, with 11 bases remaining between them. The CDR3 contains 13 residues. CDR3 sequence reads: CASTPSNSYEQYF. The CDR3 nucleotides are TGTGCCAGCACTCCGAGTAATTCCTACGAGCAGTACTTC.

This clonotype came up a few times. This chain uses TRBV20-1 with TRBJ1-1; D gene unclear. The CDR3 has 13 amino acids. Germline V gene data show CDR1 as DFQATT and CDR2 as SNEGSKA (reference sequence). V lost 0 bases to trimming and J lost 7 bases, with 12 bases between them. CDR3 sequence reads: CSARDQARDEAFF. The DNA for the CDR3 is TGCAGTGCTAGAGATCAGGCCCGTGATGAAGCTTTCTTT.

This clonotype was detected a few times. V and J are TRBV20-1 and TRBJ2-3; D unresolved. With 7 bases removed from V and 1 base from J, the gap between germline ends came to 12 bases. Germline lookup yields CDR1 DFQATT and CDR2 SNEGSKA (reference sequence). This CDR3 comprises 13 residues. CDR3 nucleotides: TGCAGTGTCCTTTGGGGTCGCACAGATACGCAGTATTTT. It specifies CSVLWGRTDTQYF.

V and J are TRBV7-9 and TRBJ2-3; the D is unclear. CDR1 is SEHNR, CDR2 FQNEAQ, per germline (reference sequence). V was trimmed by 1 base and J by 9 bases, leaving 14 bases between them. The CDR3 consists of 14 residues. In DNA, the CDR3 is TGTGCCAGCAGCTTAGGAAGGCCAGTTGAGACGCAGTATTTT. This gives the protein CASSLGRPVETQYF.

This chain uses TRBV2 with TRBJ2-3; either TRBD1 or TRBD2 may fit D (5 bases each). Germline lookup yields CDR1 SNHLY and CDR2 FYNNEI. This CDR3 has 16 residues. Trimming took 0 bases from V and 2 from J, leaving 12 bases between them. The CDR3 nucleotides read TGTGCCAGCAGTGAAGCAAGAGGGGCGGCCACAGATACGCAGTATTTT. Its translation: CASSEARGAATDTQYF.

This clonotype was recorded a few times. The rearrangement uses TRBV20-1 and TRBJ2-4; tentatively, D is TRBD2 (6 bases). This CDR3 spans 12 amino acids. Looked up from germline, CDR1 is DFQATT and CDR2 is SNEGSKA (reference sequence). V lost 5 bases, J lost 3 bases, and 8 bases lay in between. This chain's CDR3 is CSAARGKNIQYF. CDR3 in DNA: TGCAGTGCTGCGCGGGGCAAAAACATTCAGTACTTC.

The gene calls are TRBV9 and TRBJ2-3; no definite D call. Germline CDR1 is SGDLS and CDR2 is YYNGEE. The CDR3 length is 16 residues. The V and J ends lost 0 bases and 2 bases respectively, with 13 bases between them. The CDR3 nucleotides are TGTGCCAGCAGCGTAGGAGCGAGGATTCCCACAGATACGCAGTATTTT. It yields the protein CASSVGARIPTDTQYF.

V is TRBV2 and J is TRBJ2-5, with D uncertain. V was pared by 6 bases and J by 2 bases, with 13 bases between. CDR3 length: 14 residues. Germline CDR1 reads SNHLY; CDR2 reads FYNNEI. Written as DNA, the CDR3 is TGTGCCAGCAGACGGGCTGGGTCACAAGAGACCCAGTACTTC. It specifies CASRRAGSQETQYF.

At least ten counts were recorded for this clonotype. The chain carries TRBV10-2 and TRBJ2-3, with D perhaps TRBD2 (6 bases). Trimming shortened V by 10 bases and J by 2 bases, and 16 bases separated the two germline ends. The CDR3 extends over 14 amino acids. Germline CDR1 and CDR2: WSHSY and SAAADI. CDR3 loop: CATKGLLDTDTQYF. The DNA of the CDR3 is TGCGCCACCAAGGGACTTCTGGACACAGATACGCAGTATTTT.

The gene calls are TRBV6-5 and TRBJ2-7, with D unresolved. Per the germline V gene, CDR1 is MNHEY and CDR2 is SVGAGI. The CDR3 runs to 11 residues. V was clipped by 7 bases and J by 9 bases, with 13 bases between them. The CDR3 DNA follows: TGTGCCAGCACCGGTCTAAGGGTGCAGTACTTC. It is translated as CASTGLRVQYF.

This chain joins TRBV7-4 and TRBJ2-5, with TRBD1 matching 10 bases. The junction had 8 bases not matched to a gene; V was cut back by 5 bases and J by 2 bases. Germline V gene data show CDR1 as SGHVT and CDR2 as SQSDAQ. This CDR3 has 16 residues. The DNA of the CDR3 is TGTGCCAGCAGCCTCCGGGACAGGGGACCTCAAGAGACCCAGTACTTC. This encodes CASSLRDRGPQETQYF. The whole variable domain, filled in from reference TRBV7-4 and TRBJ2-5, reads GAGVSQSPRYKVAKRGRDVALRCDSISGHVTLYWYRQTLGQGSEVLTYSQSDAQRDKSGRPSGRFSAERPERSVSTLKIQRTEQGDSAVYLCASSLRDRGPQETQYFGPGTRLLVL.

This CDR3 is CASSLGESQETQYF. In DNA form, the CDR3 reads TGCGCCAGCAGCCTGGGGGAGTCCCAAGAGACCCAGTACTTC. The chain couples TRBV5-1 to TRBJ2-5, with D perhaps matching TRBD1 or TRBD2 (5 bases each). V was shortened by 4 bases and J by 1 base, with 11 bases between the two germline ends. The CDR3 runs to 14 residues. Germline V gene lookup returns CDR1 SGHRS and CDR2 YFSETQ.

This chain's CDR3 is CASSLVYTSGGFTGELFF. As DNA, the CDR3 is TGTGCCAGCAGCTTAGTCTATACTAGCGGGGGATTTACCGGGGAGCTGTTTTTT. V is TRBV11-2 and J is TRBJ2-2, with 11 bases that match TRBD2. Per the germline V gene, CDR1 is SGHAT and CDR2 is FQNNGV. J gave up 5 bases and V 1 base, and 9 bases lay outside the gene matches. This CDR3 spans 18 amino acids.

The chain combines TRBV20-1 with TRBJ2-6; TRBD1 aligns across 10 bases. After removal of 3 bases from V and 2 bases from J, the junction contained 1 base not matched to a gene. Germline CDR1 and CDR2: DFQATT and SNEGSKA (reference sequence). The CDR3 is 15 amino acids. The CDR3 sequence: CSARTGGAGANVLTF. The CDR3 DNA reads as TGCAGTGCTAGGACAGGGGGCGCTGGGGCCAACGTCCTGACTTTC.

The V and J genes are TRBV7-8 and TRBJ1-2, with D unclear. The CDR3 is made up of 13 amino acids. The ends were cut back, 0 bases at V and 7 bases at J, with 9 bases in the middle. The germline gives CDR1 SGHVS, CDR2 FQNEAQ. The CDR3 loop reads CASSLAARGGYTF. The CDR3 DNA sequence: TGTGCCAGCAGCTTAGCGGCGCGAGGTGGCTACACCTTC.

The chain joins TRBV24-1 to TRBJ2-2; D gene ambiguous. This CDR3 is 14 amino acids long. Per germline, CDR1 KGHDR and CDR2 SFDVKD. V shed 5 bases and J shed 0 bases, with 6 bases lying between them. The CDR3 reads CATSGGANTGELFF. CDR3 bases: TGTGCCACCAGTGGTGGTGCGAACACCGGGGAGCTGTTTTTT.

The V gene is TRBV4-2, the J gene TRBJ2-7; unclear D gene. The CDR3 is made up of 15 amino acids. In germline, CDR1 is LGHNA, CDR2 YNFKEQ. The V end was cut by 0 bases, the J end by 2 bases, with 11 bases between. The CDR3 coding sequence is TGTGCCAGCAGCCAAGACCGGAGTGGACCCTACGAGCAGTACTTC. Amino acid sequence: CASSQDRSGPYEQYF.

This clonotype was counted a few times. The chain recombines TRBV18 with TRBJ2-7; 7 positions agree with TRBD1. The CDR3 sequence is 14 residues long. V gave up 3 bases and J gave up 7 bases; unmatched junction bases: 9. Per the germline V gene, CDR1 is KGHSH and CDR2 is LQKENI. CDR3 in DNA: TGTGCCAGCTCACCGAGGACAGGCTCCCTGGAGCAGTACTTC. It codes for CASSPRTGSLEQYF. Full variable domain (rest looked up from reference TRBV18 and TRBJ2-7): NAGVMQNPRHLVRRRGQEARLRCSPMKGHSHVYWYRQLPEEGLKFMVYLQKENIIDESGMPKERFSAEFPKEGPSILRIQQVVRGDSAAYFCASSPRTGSLEQYFGPGTRLTVT.

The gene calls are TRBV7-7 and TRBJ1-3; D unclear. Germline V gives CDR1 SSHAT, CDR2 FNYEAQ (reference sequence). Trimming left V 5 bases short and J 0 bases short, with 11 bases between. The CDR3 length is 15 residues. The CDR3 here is CASSDGPLSGNTIYF. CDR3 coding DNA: TGTGCCAGCAGCGACGGGCCGCTCTCTGGAAACACCATATATTTT. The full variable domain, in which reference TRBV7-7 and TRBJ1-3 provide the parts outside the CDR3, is GAGVSQSPRYKVTKRGQDVTLRCDPISSHATLYWYQQALGQGPEFLTYFNYEAQPDKSGLPSDRFSAERPEGSISTLTIQRTEQRDSAMYRCASSDGPLSGNTIYFGEGSWLTVV.

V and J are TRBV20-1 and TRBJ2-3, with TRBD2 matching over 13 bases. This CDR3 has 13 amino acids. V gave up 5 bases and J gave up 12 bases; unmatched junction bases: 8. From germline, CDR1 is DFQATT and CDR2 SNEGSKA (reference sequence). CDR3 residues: CSAVLLAGGIQYF. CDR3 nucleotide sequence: TGCAGTGCTGTCTTACTAGCGGGGGGGATTCAGTATTTT.

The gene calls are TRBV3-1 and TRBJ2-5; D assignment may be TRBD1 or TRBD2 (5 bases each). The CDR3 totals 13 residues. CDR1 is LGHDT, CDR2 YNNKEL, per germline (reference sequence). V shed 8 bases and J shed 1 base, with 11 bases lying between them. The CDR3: CASGTRAQETQYF. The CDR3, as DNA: TGTGCCAGCGGGACCCGGGCCCAAGAGACCCAGTACTTC.

This CDR3 reads CASSPTSGAEQYF. In nucleotides, the CDR3 is TGTGCCAGCTCACCAACTAGTGGGGCCGAGCAGTACTTC. The chain recombines TRBV18 with TRBJ2-7; D possibly uses TRBD1 or TRBD2 (5 bases each). V dropped 2 bases and J dropped 6 bases, with 11 bases sitting between them. CDR1 KGHSH and CDR2 LQKENI come from the germline V gene. The CDR3 extends over 13 amino acids.

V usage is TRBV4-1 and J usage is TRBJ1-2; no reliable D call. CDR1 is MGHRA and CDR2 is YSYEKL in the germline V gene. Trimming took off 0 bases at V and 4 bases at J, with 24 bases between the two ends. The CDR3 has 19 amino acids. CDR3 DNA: TGCGCCAGCAGCCAAGAGGGTAAAGTTCACGGACGGAAAGTCTATGGCTACACCTTC. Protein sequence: CASSQEGKVHGRKVYGYTF.

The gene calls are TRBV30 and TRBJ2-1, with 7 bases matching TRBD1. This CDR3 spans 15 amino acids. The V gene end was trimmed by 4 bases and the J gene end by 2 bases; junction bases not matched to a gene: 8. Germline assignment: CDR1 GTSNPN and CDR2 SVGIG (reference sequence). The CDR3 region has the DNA TGTGCCTGGATGCCGGACAGGCCGACCTACAATGAGCAGTTCTTC. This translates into CAWMPDRPTYNEQFF.

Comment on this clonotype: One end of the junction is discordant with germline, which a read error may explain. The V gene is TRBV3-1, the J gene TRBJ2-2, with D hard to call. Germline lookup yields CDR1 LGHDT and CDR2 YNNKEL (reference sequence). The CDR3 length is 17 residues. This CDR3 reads CATSQQLPKANTGELFF. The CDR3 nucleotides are TGTGCCACCAGCCAACAGCTCCCTAAGGCAAACACCGGGGAGCTGTTTTTT.

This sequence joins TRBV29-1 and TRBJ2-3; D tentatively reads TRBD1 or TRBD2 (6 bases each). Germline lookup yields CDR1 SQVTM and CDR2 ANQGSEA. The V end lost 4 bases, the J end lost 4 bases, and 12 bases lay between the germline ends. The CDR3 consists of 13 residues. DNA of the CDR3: TGCAGCGTTGCGGGGGCCGTGGCAGATACGCAGTATTTT. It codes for CSVAGAVADTQYF.

The CDR3: CSVVASGFNEQFF. CDR3 in DNA: TGCAGCGTTGTGGCTAGCGGGTTCAATGAGCAGTTCTTC. The J gene is TRBJ2-1, the V gene TRBV29-1, with 8 bases lining up with TRBD2. Trimming removed 4 bases from V and 6 bases from J; junction bases left unmatched: 5. The CDR3 covers 13 residues. CDR1 and CDR2 from the germline V gene are SQVTM and ANQGSEA.